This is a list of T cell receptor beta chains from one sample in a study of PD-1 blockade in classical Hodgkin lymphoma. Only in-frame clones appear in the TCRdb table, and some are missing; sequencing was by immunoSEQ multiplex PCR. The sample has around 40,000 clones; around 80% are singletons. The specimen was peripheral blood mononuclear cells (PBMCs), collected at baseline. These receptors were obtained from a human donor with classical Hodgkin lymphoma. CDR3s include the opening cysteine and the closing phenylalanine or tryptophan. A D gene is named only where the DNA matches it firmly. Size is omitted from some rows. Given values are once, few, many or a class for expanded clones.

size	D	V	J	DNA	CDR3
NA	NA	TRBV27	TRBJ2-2	TGTGCCAGCAGGGACTTTGAGTTCACCGGGGAGCTGTTTTTT	CASRDFEFTGELFF
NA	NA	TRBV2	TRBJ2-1	TGTGCCAGCAGTTGGGGCAGGGAGGATGAGCAGTTCTTC	CASSWGREDEQFF
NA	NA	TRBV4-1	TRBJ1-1	TGCGCCAGCAGCCAAGTTGAAGGCACTGAAGCTTTCTTT	CASSQVEGTEAFF
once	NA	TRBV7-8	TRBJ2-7	TGTGCCAGCAGCCCGCTAGGTACCTACGAGCAGTACTTC	CASSPLGTYEQYF
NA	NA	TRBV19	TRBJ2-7	TGTGCCAGTAGTACGGAGCCCGGACTGATCTACGAGCAGTACTTC	CASSTEPGLIYEQYF
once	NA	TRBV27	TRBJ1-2	TGTGCCAGCAGTCCGAACAGGATGTGGGGCTACACCTTC	CASSPNRMWGYTF
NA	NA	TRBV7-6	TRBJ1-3	TGTGCCAGCAGCTTATCCGGGCCAGGGAGCGGAAACACCATATATTTT	CASSLSGPGSGNTIYF
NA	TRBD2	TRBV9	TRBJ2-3	TGTGCCAGCAGCGTAGCTGTTAGCGGGGGGGGTAGCACAGATACGCAGTATTTT	CASSVAVSGGGSTDTQYF
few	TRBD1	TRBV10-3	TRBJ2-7	TGTGCCATCAGTGATAGTAGGACAGGAGGTTACGAGCAGTACTTC	CAISDSRTGGYEQYF
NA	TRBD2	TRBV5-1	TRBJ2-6	TGCGCCAGCAGCATACCTACTAGCGGAGCCAACGTCCTGACTTTC	CASSIPTSGANVLTF
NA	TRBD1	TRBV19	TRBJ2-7	TGTGCCAGTAGTATAGGTTCGGACAGGGATTACGAGCAGTACTTC	CASSIGSDRDYEQYF
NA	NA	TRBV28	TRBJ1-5	TGTGCCAGCAGTCCCCCCCGGGGCAGGGATATTGGGTCGCCCCAGCATTTT	CASSPPRGRDIGSPQHF
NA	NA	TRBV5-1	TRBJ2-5	TGCGCCAGCAGCTTGGCCTGGGGGACGGAGTACCAAGAGACCCAGTACTTC	CASSLAWGTEYQETQYF
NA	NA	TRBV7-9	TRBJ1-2	TGTGCCAGCAGCTTAAGCGGGGTTGGGCAGGAAGGCGGCTACACCTTC	CASSLSGVGQEGGYTF
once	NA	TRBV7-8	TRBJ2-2	TGTGCCAGCAGCCGGACTTCGAACACCGGGGAGCTGTTTTTT	CASSRTSNTGELFF
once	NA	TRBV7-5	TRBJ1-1	TGTGCCAGAAGCTTACCCAGGGCGAGAGGCACTGAAGCTTTCTTT	CARSLPRARGTEAFF
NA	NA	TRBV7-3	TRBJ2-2	TGTGCCAGCAGCTCCGCCTTTGGCGGAATTACGAACACCGGGGAGCTGTTTTTT	CASSSAFGGITNTGELFF
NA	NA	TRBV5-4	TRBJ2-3	TGTGCCAGCAGCTTGACAGATACGCAGTATTTT	CASSLTDTQYF
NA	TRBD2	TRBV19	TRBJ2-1	TGTGCCAGTAGTATTACTAGCGGGGTCTCCTACAATGAGCAGTTCTTC	CASSITSGVSYNEQFF
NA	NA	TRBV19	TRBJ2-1	TGTGCCAGTAGTATTGGGGAACAGGGAGAGCAGTTCTTC	CASSIGEQGEQFF
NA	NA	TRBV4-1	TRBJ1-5	TGCGCCAGCAGCCAAGATAGGGGAACCAATCAGCCCCAGCATTTT	CASSQDRGTNQPQHF
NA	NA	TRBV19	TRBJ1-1	TGTGCCAGTAGTATAGATCTCAGGAGGGGTCGGGCTGAAGCTTTCTTT	CASSIDLRRGRAEAFF
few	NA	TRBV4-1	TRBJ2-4	TGCGCCAGCAGCCAAGAAGGGGCGGTTCAGTACTTC	CASSQEGAVQYF
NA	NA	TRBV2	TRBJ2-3	TGTGCCAGCATTTCTGACGGGGGGCTCACAGATACGCAGTATTTT	CASISDGGLTDTQYF
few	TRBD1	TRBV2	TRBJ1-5	TGTGCCAGCAGTGGGGACAGGGACCAGCCCCAGCATTTT	CASSGDRDQPQHF
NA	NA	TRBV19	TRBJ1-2	TGTGCCAGTAGTATAAGAGGGTCGGGGAGGTTGAGTAACTATGGCTACACCTTC	CASSIRGSGRLSNYGYTF
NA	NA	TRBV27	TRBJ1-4	TGTGCCAGCAGTCCGGCTAGGAGTGAAAAACTGTTTTTT	CASSPARSEKLFF
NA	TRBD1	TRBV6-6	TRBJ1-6	TGTGCCAGCAGTTACTCGGGACAGGATAATTCACCCCTCCACTTT	CASSYSGQDNSPLHF
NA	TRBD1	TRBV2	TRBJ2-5	TGTGCCAGCGGCGGCCGGGACAGAAAAGAGACCCAGTACTTC	CASGGRDRKETQYF
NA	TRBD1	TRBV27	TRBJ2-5	TGTGCCAGCAGTTTGGGGCGAGGGGGCTATTCAGAGACCCAGTACTTC	CASSLGRGGYSETQYF
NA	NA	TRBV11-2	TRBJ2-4	TGTGCCAGCAGCTTAGGACGCGGGGGCCCCCTAGCCAAAAACATTCAGTACTTC	CASSLGRGGPLAKNIQYF
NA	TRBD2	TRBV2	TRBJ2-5	TGTGCCTGGCGGGGGGCCCTGCTAAAGACCCAGTACTTC	CAWRGALLKTQYF
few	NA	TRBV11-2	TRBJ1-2	TGTGCCAGCAGCCCGTTATGGGCAGGGGACTATGGCTACACCTTC	CASSPLWAGDYGYTF
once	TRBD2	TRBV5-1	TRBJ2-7	TGCGCCAGCAGCTTGGACCGGGGGGTAAGGGAGCAGTACTTC	CASSLDRGVREQYF
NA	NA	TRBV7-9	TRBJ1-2	TGTGCCAGCAGCTTAGATCTGGAATCCTATGGCTACACCTTC	CASSLDLESYGYTF
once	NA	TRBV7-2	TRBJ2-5	TGTGCCAGCAGCTTAGGGACTAGGGGGGAGACCCAGTACTTC	CASSLGTRGETQYF
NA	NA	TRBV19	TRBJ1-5	TGTGCCAGTAGTATACAGGGGTCGGCCAATCAGCCCCAGCATTTT	CASSIQGSANQPQHF
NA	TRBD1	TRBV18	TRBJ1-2	TGTGCCAGCTCACCTCAGGGACAGGGAAGTGATGGCTACACCTTC	CASSPQGQGSDGYTF
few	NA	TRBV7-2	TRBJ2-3	TGTGCCACCCGGGCAGATACGCAGTATTTT	CATRADTQYF
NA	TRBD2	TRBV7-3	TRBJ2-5	TGTGCCAGCAGCTCCCCAGCGGGGGGGCGGGAGACCCAGTACTTC	CASSSPAGGRETQYF
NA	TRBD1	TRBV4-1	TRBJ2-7	TGCGCCAGCAGCCAAGATCCCCGGACAGGCTCCTACGAGCAGTACTTC	CASSQDPRTGSYEQYF
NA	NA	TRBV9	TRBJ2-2	TGTGCCAGCAGCATTAGGATGGCGGGGATCACCGGGGAGCTGTTTTTT	CASSIRMAGITGELFF
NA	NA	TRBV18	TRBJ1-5	TGTGCCAGCTCACCAGTGCCAGGGCATCAGCCCCAGCATTTT	CASSPVPGHQPQHF
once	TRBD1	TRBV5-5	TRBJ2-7	TGTGCCAGCAGCTTATCCGGGACAGGGCACGAGCAGTACTTC	CASSLSGTGHEQYF
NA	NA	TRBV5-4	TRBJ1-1	TGTGCCAGCAGCCTGAAACAGGGTTGGGACACTGAAGCTTTCTTT	CASSLKQGWDTEAFF
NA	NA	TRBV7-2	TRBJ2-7	TGTGCCAGCAGCCCCGCGGGACTCCCCTACGAGCAGTACTTC	CASSPAGLPYEQYF
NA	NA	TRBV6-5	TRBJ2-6	TGTGCCAGCAGTTACGCCGGGAGCTCTGGGGCCAACGTCCTGACTTTC	CASSYAGSSGANVLTF
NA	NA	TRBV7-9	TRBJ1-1	TGTGCCAGCAGCTTAGTTAGCGGCAGGGGCACTGAAGCTTTCTTT	CASSLVSGRGTEAFF